This T cell receptor (beta chain) is drawn from a study of blood T cell repertoires in COVID-19. TCRdb's table, derived via immunoSEQ multiplex PCR, lists solely in-frame clones and lacks some. The sample includes 200,000 to 300,000 clones, about 83% seen only once; the top ten take about 3.6%. Germline V gives CDR1 ENHRY, CDR2 SYGVKD. V trimming: 5 bases; J trimming: 9 bases; junction bases outside the gene matches: 1. The CDR3 contains 12 residues. Participants spanned ages about 18 to 100 years and resided in fewer than 30 US areas. Participant-given clinical history determined each cohort assignment.

This TCR derives from a woman in her thirties or forties who had been exposed to COVID-19. Sequenced: PBMCs or T cells enriched from blood (not recorded which). J is TRBJ1-6 and V is TRBV10-3; 7 nucleotides match TRBD1. The CDR3 DNA reads as TGTGCCATCAGTAGACAGGGTTCACCCCTCCACTTT. This codes for CAISRQGSPLHF.